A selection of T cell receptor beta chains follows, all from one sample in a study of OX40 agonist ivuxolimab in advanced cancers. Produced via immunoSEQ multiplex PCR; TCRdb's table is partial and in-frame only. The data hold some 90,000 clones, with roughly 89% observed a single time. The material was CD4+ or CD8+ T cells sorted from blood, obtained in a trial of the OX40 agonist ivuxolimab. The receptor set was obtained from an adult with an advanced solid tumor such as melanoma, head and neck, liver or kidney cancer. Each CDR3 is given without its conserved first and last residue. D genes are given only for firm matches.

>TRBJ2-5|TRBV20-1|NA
SARGLETQY
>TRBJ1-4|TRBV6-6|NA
ASTKVGANEKLF
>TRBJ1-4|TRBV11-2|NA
ASSLVGVMREKLF
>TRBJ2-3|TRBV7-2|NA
ASSENTDTQY
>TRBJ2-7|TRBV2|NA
ASRRGATFYEQY
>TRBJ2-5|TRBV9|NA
ASSVAASLERGETQY
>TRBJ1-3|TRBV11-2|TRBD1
ASRPTGRNTIY
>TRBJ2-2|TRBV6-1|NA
ASRDSGGPTGELF
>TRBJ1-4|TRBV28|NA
ASSETIANEKLF
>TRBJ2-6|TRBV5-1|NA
ASSLVGRAAGANVLT
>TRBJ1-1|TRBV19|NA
ASKGAAIENTEAF
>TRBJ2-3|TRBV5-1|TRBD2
ASSPNSGIGSGRGTDTQY
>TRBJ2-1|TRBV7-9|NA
ASSYSRDPNEQF
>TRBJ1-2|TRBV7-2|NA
ASSLASQGYGYT
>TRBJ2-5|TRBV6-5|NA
ASSYSLRTLQETQY
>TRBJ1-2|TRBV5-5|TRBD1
ASSPQDRAYGYT
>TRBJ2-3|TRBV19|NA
ASSIVTTDTQY
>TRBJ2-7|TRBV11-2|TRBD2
ASSRLGTSLHEQY
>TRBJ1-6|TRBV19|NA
ASRRANSPLH
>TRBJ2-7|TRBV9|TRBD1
ASRLPGTGVWEQY
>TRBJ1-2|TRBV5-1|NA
ASSRAVGGYGYT
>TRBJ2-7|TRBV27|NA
ASSLSIPSRQRGGSYEQY
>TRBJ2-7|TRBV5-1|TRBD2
ASSKGLAGRTYEQY
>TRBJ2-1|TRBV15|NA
ATSRAKPWDEQF
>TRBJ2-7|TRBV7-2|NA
ASSLAVGSGGYEQY
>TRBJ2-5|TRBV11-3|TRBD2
ASSAWGREGRETQY
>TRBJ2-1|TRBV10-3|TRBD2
AIIRTSAYNEQF
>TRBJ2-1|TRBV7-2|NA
ASSLEGVYDNEQF
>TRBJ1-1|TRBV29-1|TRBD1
SVIRGKGTGGTLNTEAF
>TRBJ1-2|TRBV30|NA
AWSGAPSYGYT
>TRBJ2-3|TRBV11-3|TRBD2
ASSKRTSESTDTQY
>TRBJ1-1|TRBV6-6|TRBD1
ASIIPGQFTEAF
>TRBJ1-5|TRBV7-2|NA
ASSSNRAPQH
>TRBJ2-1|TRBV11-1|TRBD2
ASSPRRPSGRGYEQF
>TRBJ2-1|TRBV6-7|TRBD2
ASSYCGRPLREQF
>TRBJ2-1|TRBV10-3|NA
AISEDPGSYNEQF
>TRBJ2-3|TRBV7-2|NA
ASSLAGPGTDTQY
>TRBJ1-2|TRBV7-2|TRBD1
ASSSSEGARRGYT
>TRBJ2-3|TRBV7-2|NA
ASSFLGRGAIPQY
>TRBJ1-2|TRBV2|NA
ASGNTPTGIHGYT
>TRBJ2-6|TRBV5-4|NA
ASGLSGSGGANVLT
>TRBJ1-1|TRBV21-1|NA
ASSKAQGNTEAF
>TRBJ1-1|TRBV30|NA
AWSVWQGRTEAF
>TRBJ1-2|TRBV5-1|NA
ASSLGTPLIYGYT
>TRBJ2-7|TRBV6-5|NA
ASSYSGRRGDYEQY
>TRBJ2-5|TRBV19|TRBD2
ASSSRTSVKEETQY
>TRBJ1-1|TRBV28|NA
ATGPTEAF
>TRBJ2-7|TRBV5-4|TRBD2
ASSRGLAEEQY
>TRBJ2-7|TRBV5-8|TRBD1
ASSRGQAWGSYEQY
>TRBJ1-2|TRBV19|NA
ASSIYQSGRGYT
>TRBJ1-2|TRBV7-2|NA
ASSRGWDYGYT